A single sample is the source of the 2 T cell receptor beta chains below, sequenced in a study of cytomegalovirus exposure and HLA in healthy donors listed by TCRdb under 2017. Library prep was done by the immunoSEQ multiplex PCR assay. The table was pulled from immuneACCESS by TCRdb, which kept in-frame rearrangements only. Such tables lose some clones; where checked, under half of the loss comes from unresolved V genes, and the rest has no known cause. This sample holds a few hundred thousand clones; around 90% were observed only once. The ten largest clones add up to 0.35% to 0.4% of the sample. The sequencing input was PBMCs. These receptors came from a woman aged 18-35 years in good health and CMV-seronegative.

This clone was seen a single time. This chain links TRBV19 with TRBJ2-6, with 9 bases fitting TRBD1. The CDR3 extends over 17 amino acids. V shed 5 bases and J 2 bases; nucleotides not matched to a gene: 7. The germline gives CDR1 LNHDA, CDR2 SQIVND (reference sequence). CDR3 amino acids: CASSLGQGYPGANVLTF. The CDR3 DNA reads as TGTGCCAGTAGTCTTGGACAGGGGTACCCTGGGGCCAACGTCCTGACTTTC.

The chain employs TRBV7-2 and TRBJ2-2; 11 nucleotides match TRBD2. The CDR3 totals 14 residues. Germline CDR1 and CDR2: SGHTA and FQGNSA. V was pared by 7 bases and J by 5 bases, with 3 bases of the junction left unmatched. The DNA for the CDR3 is TGTGCCAGCATGGGACTAGCGGTTACCGGGGAGCTGTTTTTT. Translating gives CASMGLAVTGELFF.